A selection of T cell receptor beta chains follows, all from one sample in a study of blood T cells in healthy people across ages. TCRdb independently ran MiXCR on the 5' RACE reads; one entry per CDR3 protein. The table lists some 1.7 million distinct CDR3 sequences, 28% of them singletons. Sequencing was carried out using blood. All receptors come from a woman in her twenties or thirties in good health. CDR3s include the opening cysteine and the closing phenylalanine or tryptophan. A D gene is named only where the DNA matches it firmly. Clone size, where shown, is once, few, many, or a class for clones that have expanded.

CDR3 length: 14; V gene: TRBV7-9; J gene: TRBJ2-7; D gene: TRBD1; clone size: -; CDR3 protein: CASAEGTGYYEQYF; CDR3 DNA: TGTGCCAGCGCAGAAGGGACAGGTTATTACGAGCAGTACTTC
CDR3 length: 15; V gene: TRBV5-1; J gene: TRBJ2-1; D gene: -; clone size: few; CDR3 protein: CASSLAVTQNNEQFF; CDR3 DNA: TGCGCCAGCAGCTTGGCCGTAACTCAGAACAATGAGCAGTTCTTC
CDR3 length: 17; V gene: TRBV7-2; J gene: TRBJ2-3; D gene: -; clone size: -; CDR3 protein: CASSWGGGGSSTDTQYF; CDR3 DNA: TGTGCCAGCAGCTGGGGGGGCGGCGGCTCTAGCACAGATACGCAGTATTTT
CDR3 length: 14; V gene: TRBV28; J gene: TRBJ2-4; D gene: -; clone size: -; CDR3 protein: CASSSTDRKNIQYF; CDR3 DNA: TGTGCCAGCAGTTCGACGGACAGAAAAAACATTCAGTACTTC
CDR3 length: 14; V gene: TRBV7-9; J gene: TRBJ2-5; D gene: -; clone size: -; CDR3 protein: CASSSQRRGETQYF; CDR3 DNA: TGTGCCAGCAGCTCGCAACGGAGGGGAGAGACCCAGTACTTC
CDR3 length: 16; V gene: TRBV20-1; J gene: TRBJ2-5; D gene: TRBD2; clone size: many; CDR3 protein: CSARDGTSGMGETQYF; CDR3 DNA: TGCAGTGCTAGAGACGGGACTAGCGGGATGGGGGAGACCCAGTACTTC
CDR3 length: 14; V gene: TRBV5-6; J gene: TRBJ2-2; D gene: -; clone size: -; CDR3 protein: CASSPDGNTGELFF; CDR3 DNA: TGTGCCAGCAGCCCGGACGGGAACACCGGGGAGCTGTTTTTT
CDR3 length: 14; V gene: TRBV20-1; J gene: TRBJ1-2; D gene: -; clone size: -; CDR3 protein: CSARVSGNGFSYTF; CDR3 DNA: TGCAGTGCTAGAGTCTCGGGAAACGGATTCTCCTACACCTTC
CDR3 length: 9; V gene: TRBV12-3/TRBV12-4; J gene: TRBJ2-7; D gene: -; clone size: -; CDR3 protein: CAQYYYEYF; CDR3 DNA: TGTGCCCAATACTACTACGAGTACTTC
CDR3 length: 17; V gene: TRBV5-6; J gene: TRBJ1-5; D gene: TRBD1; clone size: -; CDR3 protein: CASSLRDRGVPNQPQHF; CDR3 DNA: TGTGCCAGCAGCTTGCGGGACAGGGGGGTCCCAAATCAGCCCCAGCATTTT
CDR3 length: 15; V gene: TRBV29-1; J gene: TRBJ2-3; D gene: -; clone size: few; CDR3 protein: CSVHLPYSSTDTQYF; CDR3 DNA: TGCAGCGTTCACCTCCCGTACTCTAGCACAGATACGCAGTATTTT
CDR3 length: 17; V gene: TRBV6-2/TRBV6-3; J gene: TRBJ2-5; D gene: TRBD2; clone size: few; CDR3 protein: CASSYGAGVVRTETQYF; CDR3 DNA: TGTGCCAGCAGTTATGGGGCGGGAGTGGTACGTACGGAGACCCAGTACTTC
CDR3 length: 15; V gene: TRBV12-3/TRBV12-4; J gene: TRBJ2-1; D gene: TRBD2; clone size: many; CDR3 protein: CASTAPGGRGNEQFF; CDR3 DNA: TGTGCCAGCACCGCCCCGGGGGGGCGGGGGAATGAGCAGTTCTTC
CDR3 length: 16; V gene: TRBV29-1; J gene: TRBJ1-4; D gene: TRBD1; clone size: few; CDR3 protein: CSVEVPGGGTNEKRFF; CDR3 DNA: TGCAGCGTTGAAGTCCCAGGGGGGGGCACTAATGAAAAACGGTTTTTT
CDR3 length: 13; V gene: TRBV11-2; J gene: TRBJ2-5; D gene: -; clone size: many; CDR3 protein: CASSSGEVETQYF; CDR3 DNA: TGTGCCAGCAGCTCCGGGGAAGTGGAGACCCAGTACTTC
CDR3 length: 15; V gene: TRBV6-2/TRBV6-3; J gene: TRBJ1-2; D gene: -; clone size: few; CDR3 protein: CASSQTGSTNYGYTF; CDR3 DNA: TGTGCCAGCAGTCAAACCGGGAGTACTAACTATGGCTACACCTTC
CDR3 length: 14; V gene: TRBV7-2; J gene: TRBJ1-1; D gene: TRBD1; clone size: -; CDR3 protein: CASRGGVWSTEAFF; CDR3 DNA: TGTGCCAGCCGAGGGGGCGTCTGGAGCACTGAAGCTTTCTTT
CDR3 length: 14; V gene: TRBV28; J gene: TRBJ2-1; D gene: TRBD1; clone size: -; CDR3 protein: CASRDRDAGSSQFF; CDR3 DNA: TGTGCCAGCAGGGACAGGGACGCAGGGTCAAGCCAGTTCTTC
CDR3 length: 18; V gene: TRBV20-1; J gene: TRBJ2-3; D gene: TRBD2; clone size: few; CDR3 protein: CSARDQRLASGKTDTQYF; CDR3 DNA: TGCAGTGCTAGAGATCAGAGATTAGCTAGCGGGAAGACAGATACGCAGTATTTT
CDR3 length: 13; V gene: TRBV19; J gene: TRBJ2-1; D gene: -; clone size: -; CDR3 protein: CARRGRGAHEQFF; CDR3 DNA: TGTGCCAGGAGGGGGAGGGGGGCTCATGAGCAGTTCTTC
CDR3 length: 12; V gene: TRBV20-1; J gene: TRBJ2-1; D gene: -; clone size: many; CDR3 protein: CSARATSNEQFF; CDR3 DNA: TGCAGTGCTAGAGCAACTAGTAATGAGCAGTTCTTC
CDR3 length: 16; V gene: TRBV20-1; J gene: TRBJ2-7; D gene: TRBD2; clone size: many; CDR3 protein: CSATHIAGGLWYEQYF; CDR3 DNA: TGCAGTGCTACTCACATAGCGGGAGGGCTTTGGTACGAGCAGTACTTC
CDR3 length: 15; V gene: TRBV5-1; J gene: TRBJ2-7; D gene: -; clone size: -; CDR3 protein: CASSLEAGQGDEQYF; CDR3 DNA: TGCGCCAGCAGCTTGGAGGCCGGCCAGGGCGACGAGCAGTACTTC
CDR3 length: 15; V gene: TRBV5-1; J gene: TRBJ2-3; D gene: TRBD1; clone size: once; CDR3 protein: CASSLVGQGTDTQYF; CDR3 DNA: TGCGCCAGCAGCTTGGTGGGACAGGGCACAGATACGCAGTATTTT
CDR3 length: 15; V gene: TRBV7-6; J gene: TRBJ2-7; D gene: -; clone size: -; CDR3 protein: CASSPESGPRYEQYF; CDR3 DNA: TGTGCCAGCAGCCCTGAATCGGGACCGCGGTACGAGCAGTACTTC
CDR3 length: 15; V gene: TRBV9; J gene: TRBJ2-7; D gene: -; clone size: few; CDR3 protein: CASSVEWGATYEQYF; CDR3 DNA: TGTGCCAGCAGCGTAGAGTGGGGGGCCACCTACGAGCAGTACTTC
CDR3 length: 15; V gene: TRBV5-1; J gene: TRBJ2-5; D gene: -; clone size: -; CDR3 protein: CASSYGASLQETQYF; CDR3 DNA: TGCGCCAGCAGCTACGGGGCTTCCCTCCAAGAGACCCAGTACTTC
CDR3 length: 18; V gene: TRBV30; J gene: TRBJ1-2; D gene: -; clone size: once; CDR3 protein: CACLDGEQTYGLNYGYTF; CDR3 DNA: TGTGCCTGTCTAGATGGTGAACAGACTTATGGACTCAACTATGGCTACACCTTC
CDR3 length: 13; V gene: TRBV10-3; J gene: TRBJ1-5; D gene: -; clone size: many; CDR3 protein: CAISGTGNQPQHF; CDR3 DNA: TGTGCCATCAGTGGGACGGGCAATCAGCCCCAGCATTTT
CDR3 length: 12; V gene: TRBV19; J gene: TRBJ2-4; D gene: -; clone size: -; CDR3 protein: CASNQGRNIQYF; CDR3 DNA: TGTGCCAGTAATCAGGGGCGGAACATTCAGTACTTC
CDR3 length: 14; V gene: TRBV28; J gene: TRBJ2-7; D gene: TRBD2; clone size: -; CDR3 protein: CASSSRLAGATRYF; CDR3 DNA: TGTGCCAGCAGTTCCAGACTAGCGGGGGCGACCCGGTACTTC
CDR3 length: 15; V gene: TRBV6-5; J gene: TRBJ2-5; D gene: -; clone size: once; CDR3 protein: CASSYSRLVGSDQYF; CDR3 DNA: TGTGCCAGCAGTTACTCGAGGCTAGTCGGTTCCGACCAGTACTTC
CDR3 length: 17; V gene: TRBV6-2/TRBV6-3; J gene: TRBJ1-1; D gene: -; clone size: -; CDR3 protein: CASSYAVRQIMNTEAFF; CDR3 DNA: TGTGCCAGCAGTTACGCAGTCAGACAGATCATGAACACTGAAGCTTTCTTT
CDR3 length: 13; V gene: TRBV3-1; J gene: TRBJ2-1; D gene: -; clone size: -; CDR3 protein: CASSQDQNRPPFF; CDR3 DNA: TGTGCCAGCAGCCAAGATCAAAACCGACCGCCGTTCTTC
CDR3 length: 12; V gene: TRBV24-1; J gene: TRBJ2-7; D gene: TRBD2; clone size: -; CDR3 protein: CATVLGGLAQYF; CDR3 DNA: TGTGCCACCGTGTTGGGAGGGTTGGCGCAGTACTTC
CDR3 length: 14; V gene: TRBV20-1; J gene: TRBJ2-7; D gene: TRBD1; clone size: few; CDR3 protein: CSARVTGQGYEQYF; CDR3 DNA: TGCAGTGCTAGAGTCACGGGACAGGGCTACGAGCAGTACTTC